Each of the 21 T cell receptor beta chains below was sequenced from the same sample in a study of OX40 agonist ivuxolimab in advanced cancers. Sequencing was performed with immunoSEQ multiplex PCR; in TCRdb, only in-frame clones are kept and a portion is missing. This repertoire shows around 72,000 clones, 80% to 90% found once; its top ten account for about an eighth. Sequenced material: CD4+ or CD8+ T cells sorted from blood, taken in a trial of the OX40 agonist ivuxolimab. These receptors were obtained from an adult with an advanced solid tumor such as melanoma, head and neck, liver or kidney cancer.

This clone appeared once. The rearrangement links TRBV2 to TRBJ1-2, with TRBD1 as a possible D gene (5 bases). Germline-derived CDR1 and CDR2 are SNHLY and FYNNEI. Trimming pared 2 bases from V and 6 bases from J, leaving 16 bases between. The CDR3 is made up of 15 amino acids. CDR3 DNA sequence: TGTGCCAGCAGTGAACGGGGACGGGGGTTTAATGGCTACACCTTC. It is translated as CASSERGRGFNGYTF.

The count of this clone is one. This chain links TRBV6-1 with TRBJ1-5; D is uncertain. The CDR3 length is 13 residues. Trimming shortened V by 6 bases and J by 4 bases, and 10 bases separated the two germline ends. CDR1 MNHNS and CDR2 SASEGT come from the germline V gene. As DNA, the CDR3 is TGTGCCAGCAGAGGGCAAGCTAATCAGCCCCAGCATTTT. It yields the protein CASRGQANQPQHF.

This clone appeared once. This sequence joins TRBV19 and TRBJ2-1; perhaps D is TRBD1 or TRBD2 (5 bases each). The CDR3 runs to 18 residues. In germline, CDR1 is LNHDA, CDR2 SQIVND (reference sequence). V was cut by 4 bases and J by 0 bases, with 19 bases left in between. The CDR3 sequence: CASSKRGGSTSSYNEQFF. Here the CDR3 DNA reads TGTGCCAGTAGTAAAAGGGGCGGTTCTACTAGCTCCTACAATGAGCAGTTCTTC.

The chain uses TRBV28 and TRBJ1-2; D perhaps matches TRBD1 (5 bases). Between the trimmed V and J ends, which lost 6 bases and 4 bases, there was a span of 9 bases. Germline-derived CDR1 and CDR2 are MDHEN and SYDVKM. The CDR3 contains 12 residues. CDR3 coding DNA: TGTGCCAGCAGCCTTGGGGGCTATGGCTACACCTTC. Residues: CASSLGGYGYTF.

The rearrangement uses TRBV28 and TRBJ2-2; 7 bases are shared with TRBD1. Trimming at V came to 10 bases and at J to 2 bases, leaving 4 bases not matched to a gene. CDR3 length: 13 residues. CDR1 is MDHEN, CDR2 SYDVKM, per germline. DNA for the CDR3: TGTGCCACCTGGGACAGCAACACCGGGGAGCTGTTTTTT. Encoded protein: CATWDSNTGELFF.

J is TRBJ2-2 and V is TRBV10-1; 7 bases are a match to TRBD2. V was clipped by 4 bases and J by 4 bases; unmatched bases: 6. Per the germline V gene, CDR1 is WNHNN and CDR2 is SYGVQD (reference sequence). The CDR3 extends over 15 amino acids. For the CDR3, the DNA is TGCGCCAGCAGTGCGGGGACTACCTCCACCGGGGAGCTGTTTTTT. Translating gives CASSAGTTSTGELFF.

The J gene is TRBJ1-6, the V gene TRBV28; 8 positions match TRBD1. This CDR3 comprises 16 residues. Germline V CDR1 and CDR2: MDHEN, SYDVKM. V dropped 7 bases and J dropped 9; count of bases not matched to a gene: 14. In nucleotides, the CDR3 is TGTGCCAGCACCGAGCTGGGCAGGGGGCTTCGTTCACCCCTCCACTTT. It is translated as CASTELGRGLRSPLHF.

The V gene is TRBV28, the J gene TRBJ2-3; D is possibly TRBD2 (5 bases). The CDR3 has 14 residues. Trimming left V 2 bases short and J 2 bases short, with 8 bases between. Germline lookup yields CDR1 MDHEN and CDR2 SYDVKM. The CDR3 sequence is CASSLQRNTDTQYF. CDR3 nucleotide sequence: TGTGCCAGCAGTTTACAGCGGAACACAGATACGCAGTATTTT.

The J gene is TRBJ2-1, the V gene TRBV7-9, with D hard to call. The V gene lost 5 bases and the J gene lost 4 bases, with 9 bases spanning the gap. The CDR3 sequence is 13 residues long. The V gene's germline CDR1 is SEHNR and CDR2 FQNEAQ (reference sequence). The CDR3 DNA sequence: TGTGCCAGCAGCACATATGGGTACAATGAGCAGTTCTTC. It codes for CASSTYGYNEQFF.

This clone was counted only a few times. The V and J genes are TRBV2 and TRBJ2-7, with D possibly matching TRBD1 (5 bases). There are 12 residues in the CDR3. The germline V gene has CDR1 SNHLY and CDR2 FYNNEI. V dropped 4 bases and J dropped 5 bases, with 9 bases sitting between them. The CDR3 coding sequence is TGTGCCAGCAGTGTGGACATCGACGAGCAGTACTTC. Encoded protein: CASSVDIDEQYF.

The chain joins TRBV5-1 to TRBJ2-2; 7 bases agree with TRBD2. Germline loops: CDR1 SGHRS, CDR2 YFSETQ. The ends lost 4 bases at V and 6 bases at J; junction bases unmatched: 3. The CDR3 sequence is 13 residues long. The chain's CDR3 is CASSTGGAGELFF. The CDR3 DNA follows: TGCGCCAGCAGCACGGGGGGAGCCGGGGAGCTGTTTTTT.

The chain employs TRBV2 and TRBJ1-3, with TRBD1 as a possible D gene (6 bases). CDR3 size: 14 residues. The V and J ends lost 2 bases and 4 bases respectively, with 9 bases between them. The germline gives CDR1 SNHLY, CDR2 FYNNEI. CDR3 protein: CASSELGGGNTIYF. CDR3 sequence (DNA): TGTGCCAGCAGTGAATTGGGGGGCGGAAACACCATATATTTT.

The genes are TRBV5-1 and TRBJ1-1; the D gene is possibly TRBD1 (6 bases). Trimming stripped 1 base from V and 2 bases from J, with 15 bases between. The germline V gene encodes CDR1 SGHRS and CDR2 YFSETQ. The CDR3 extends over 16 amino acids. CDR3 sequence: CASSLSGGDINTEAFF. The CDR3 nucleotides are TGCGCCAGCAGCTTGAGCGGGGGCGACATTAACACTGAAGCTTTCTTT.

This clone appeared a single time. The chain couples TRBV6-6 to TRBJ2-6, with D maybe TRBD1 (5 bases). Germline CDR1 reads MNHNY; CDR2 reads SVGAGI (reference sequence). The germline V and J ends were trimmed by 6 bases and 0 bases, with 9 bases remaining between them. The CDR3 totals 15 residues. In DNA, the CDR3 is TGTGCCAGCAGGACAGCTAGCTCTGGGGCCAACGTCCTGACTTTC. This sequence encodes CASRTASSGANVLTF.

The chain carries TRBV5-4 and TRBJ2-3, with D tentatively TRBD1 (6 bases). V was cut by 3 bases and J by 1 base, with 18 bases left in between. The CDR3 sequence is 17 residues long. From germline, CDR1 is SGHNT and CDR2 YYREEE (reference sequence). CDR3 bases: TGTGCCAGCAGCTCAACGACAGGCAGCCATCGCACAGATACGCAGTATTTT. It is translated as CASSSTTGSHRTDTQYF. Combining the CDR3 with reference TRBV5-4 and TRBJ2-3 gives the whole variable domain ETGVTQSPTHLIKTRGQQVTLRCSSQSGHNTVSWYQQALGQGPQFIFQYYREEENGRGNFPPRFSGLQFPNYSSELNVNALELDDSALYLCASSSTTGSHRTDTQYFGPGTRLTVL.

V gene TRBV4-2 combines with J gene TRBJ2-1, with D tentatively TRBD2 (6 bases). The CDR3 is 16 residues long. CDR1 is LGHNA, CDR2 YNFKEQ, per germline. V lost 4 bases, J lost 9 bases, and 22 bases lay in between. CDR3 loop: CASSRSMRLEVGEQFF. As DNA, the CDR3 is TGTGCCAGCAGCCGTAGTATGAGACTAGAAGTTGGTGAGCAGTTCTTC.

The V and J genes are TRBV9 and TRBJ2-3; unclear D gene. The ends were cut back, 0 bases at V and 4 bases at J, with 15 bases in the middle. The CDR3 covers 16 residues. Germline V gene data show CDR1 as SGDLS and CDR2 as YYNGEE. The CDR3: CASSVASRSEPDTQYF. The CDR3 nucleotides read TGTGCCAGCAGCGTAGCGTCCAGGAGCGAACCAGATACGCAGTATTTT.

V gene TRBV7-9 combines with J gene TRBJ2-5, with no clear D. Per germline, CDR1 SEHNR and CDR2 FQNEAQ (reference sequence). V dropped 6 bases and J dropped 0 bases, with 5 bases sitting between them. This CDR3 is built from 12 residues. CDR3 amino acids: CASSMYQETQYF. Written as DNA, the CDR3 is TGTGCCAGCAGTATGTACCAAGAGACCCAGTACTTC.

The chain combines TRBV5-8 with TRBJ2-5; 7 bases match TRBD2. Trimming took 2 bases from V and 10 from J; bases not matched to a gene: 14. Germline lookup yields CDR1 SGHTS and CDR2 YDEGEE. CDR3 size: 15 residues. DNA of the CDR3: TGTGCCAGCAGCTTAGCGCTGGGACTACACCAGGGCCAGTACTTC. It translates to CASSLALGLHQGQYF.

The chain employs TRBV9 and TRBJ2-7; the D gene is possibly TRBD1 (6 bases). V gave up 0 bases and J gave up 7 bases, with 17 bases separating them. Looked up from germline, CDR1 is SGDLS and CDR2 is YYNGEE. This CDR3 comprises 15 residues. Here the CDR3 reads CASSVAGQGRGEQYF. The CDR3 DNA follows: TGTGCCAGCAGCGTAGCTGGGCAGGGGCGCGGGGAGCAGTACTTC.

V and J are TRBV28 and TRBJ2-7; no clear D gene. The CDR3 length is 12 residues. The germline V and J ends were trimmed by 1 base and 3 bases, with 4 bases remaining between them. CDR1 is MDHEN and CDR2 is SYDVKM in the germline V gene. The CDR3 DNA follows: TGTGCCAGCAGTTTATTGCACTACGAGCAGTACTTC. Residues: CASSLLHYEQYF.